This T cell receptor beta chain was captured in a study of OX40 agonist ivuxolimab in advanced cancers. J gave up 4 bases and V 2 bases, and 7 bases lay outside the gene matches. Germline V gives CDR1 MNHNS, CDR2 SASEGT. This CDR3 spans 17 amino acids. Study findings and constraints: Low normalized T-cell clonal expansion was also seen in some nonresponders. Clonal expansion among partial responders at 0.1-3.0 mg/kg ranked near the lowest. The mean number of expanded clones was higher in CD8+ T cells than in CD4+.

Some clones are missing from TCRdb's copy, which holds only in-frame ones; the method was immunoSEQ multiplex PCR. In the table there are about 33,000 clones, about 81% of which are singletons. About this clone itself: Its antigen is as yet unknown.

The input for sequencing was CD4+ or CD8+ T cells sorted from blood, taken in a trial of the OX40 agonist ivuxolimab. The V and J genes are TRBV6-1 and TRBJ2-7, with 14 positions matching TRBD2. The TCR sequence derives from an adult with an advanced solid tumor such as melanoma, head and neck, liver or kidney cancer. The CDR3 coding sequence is TGTGCCAGCAGTGAAAGGGCTGGGACTAGCGGGAGATACGAGCAGTACTTC. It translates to CASSERAGTSGRYEQYF.